This is a list of T cell receptor beta chains from one sample in a study of T cell repertoires in cytomegalovirus infection. TCRdb ran MiXCR on the reads and lists one entry per CDR3 protein. Seen here are 500,000 or so distinct CDR3 sequences, 15% to 20% observed once, and the top ten hold 20% to 30%. Sequenced input: CD8+ T cells from PBMCs. The receptor source for this set is a human donor in good health (CMV status not recorded). Some clones in this sample may be carry-over from other donors' samples. CDR3s include the opening cysteine and the closing phenylalanine or tryptophan. A D gene is named only where the DNA matches it firmly. Only part of the rows carry a size: once, few, many, or a class if the clone is expanded.

V gene	J gene	clone size	D gene	CDR3 protein	CDR3 DNA
TRBV12-3/TRBV12-4	TRBJ2-7	-	TRBD1	CASSGTGGSSYEQYF	TGTGCCAGCAGCGGGACAGGGGGAAGCTCCTACGAGCAGTACTTC
TRBV19	TRBJ2-1	-	-	CASTPVGYNEQFF	TGTGCCAGTACCCCGGTGGGCTACAATGAGCAGTTCTTC
TRBV6-2/TRBV6-3	TRBJ1-5	few	TRBD1	CASSYGTGYYSNQPQHF	TGTGCCAGCAGTTACGGGACAGGATACTATAGCAATCAGCCCCAGCATTTT
TRBV4-1	TRBJ2-7	-	-	CASSHTEPYEQYF	TGCGCCAGCAGCCATACCGAACCCTACGAGCAGTACTTC
TRBV6-5	TRBJ2-1	few	TRBD2	CASSKGLAGGNEQFF	TGTGCCAGCAGTAAAGGACTAGCGGGGGGTAATGAGCAGTTCTTC
TRBV29-1	TRBJ2-7	-	-	CSVEGQGGPYEQYF	TGCAGCGTTGAAGGGCAGGGAGGCCCCTACGAGCAGTACTTC
TRBV6-8	TRBJ1-1	few	-	CASTRRGTEAFF	TGTGCCAGCACTCGACGGGGAACTGAAGCTTTCTTT
TRBV4-1	TRBJ2-1	-	TRBD2	CASSQRRLAVYNEQFF	TGCGCCAGCAGCCAAAGAAGGCTAGCGGTCTACAATGAGCAGTTCTTC
TRBV9	TRBJ2-1	once	-	CASSVLGAYNEQFF	TGTGCCAGCAGCGTCTTGGGGGCATACAATGAGCAGTTCTTC
TRBV14	TRBJ2-7	many	TRBD1	CASSQAPGARGWDEQYF	TGTGCCAGCAGCCAAGCCCCCGGGGCCAGGGGGTGGGATGAGCAGTACTTC